The 23 T cell receptor beta chains reported below all come from one sample, sequenced in a study of human T cells and chemical hapten exposure. Time point of the sample: patch test 2, 6 weeks after DPC sensitization. The treatment was: therapeutic diphenylcyclopropenone sensitization with weekly scalp DPC. From the RACE reads, TCRdb called clonotypes with MiXCR, one entry per CDR3 protein. Here the sample spans 73,000 or so distinct CDR3 sequences, 7.5% to 9.5% being singletons. Sample: whole blood, taken in connection with sensitization to the hapten diphenylcyclopropenone (DPC). These receptor sequences come from a woman in her fifties or sixties with alopecia areata. Some clones in this sample may be carry-over from other donors' samples.

This clonotype appeared many times. This rearrangement joins TRBV20-1 to TRBJ2-7, with a possible D match to TRBD1 (6 bases). CDR3 size: 12 residues. Germline V lookup: CDR1 DFQATT, CDR2 SNEGSKA (reference sequence). V was shortened by 3 bases and J by 2 bases, with 8 bases between the two germline ends. The CDR3 sequence: CSARKGAYEQYF. CDR3 DNA: TGCAGTGCTAGGAAGGGGGCCTACGAGCAGTACTTC.

This clonotype was counted only a few times. The DNA for the CDR3 is TGTGCCAGCGAGGAAGTCATGAACACTGAAGCTTTCTTT. Residues: CASEEVMNTEAFF. The chain has TRBV28 and TRBJ1-1, with D unresolved. Germline CDR1 reads MDHEN; CDR2 reads SYDVKM. The CDR3 spans 13 residues. Deletions cut 8 bases from V and 0 bases from J, with 10 bases between.

This clonotype was detected a few times. The DNA of the CDR3 is TGCGCCAGCAGTGAGATAGCGGGAGGTGAAGATACGCAGTATTTT. The encoded protein is CASSEIAGGEDTQYF. J is TRBJ2-3 and V is TRBV10-2; TRBD2 aligns across 10 bases. Germline lookup yields CDR1 WSHSY and CDR2 SAAADI. V shed 2 bases, J shed 5 bases, and the junction held 4 bases outside the gene matches. CDR3 length: 15 amino acids.

At least ten counts were recorded for this clonotype. The genes are TRBV27 and TRBJ1-1; D uncertain. CDR1 and CDR2 from the germline V gene are MNHEY and SMNVEV (reference sequence). The CDR3 runs to 13 residues. V was pared by 5 bases and J by 1 base, with 8 bases between. Here the CDR3 reads CASSRTGNTEAFF. Written as DNA, the CDR3 is TGTGCCAGCAGTAGAACGGGGAACACTGAAGCTTTCTTT.

This sequence joins TRBV7-2 and TRBJ2-5; 7 nucleotides match TRBD1. V was pared by 4 bases and J by 7 bases, with 18 bases of the junction left unmatched. The CDR3 length is 17 residues. From germline, CDR1 is SGHTA and CDR2 FQGNSA. The CDR3 DNA sequence: TGTGCCAGCAGCTCCGTACCTACAGGGGCTGGAGGAGGGACCCAGTACTTC. Translation: CASSSVPTGAGGGTQYF.

This clonotype was seen repeatedly, ten times or more. This sequence joins TRBV29-1 and TRBJ1-1; tentatively, D is TRBD1 (6 bases). Trimming removed 4 bases at V and 6 bases at J, with 18 bases between. This CDR3 is 14 amino acids long. Germline loops: CDR1 SQVTM, CDR2 ANQGSEA. CDR3 sequence reads: CSVARRGPGAEAFF. The CDR3 nucleotides are TGCAGCGTTGCCCGCCGGGGGCCGGGGGCTGAAGCTTTCTTT.

The rearrangement links TRBV12-3 or TRBV12-4 to TRBJ1-2, with D unclear. V lost 1 base, J lost 4 bases, and 7 bases lay in between. The CDR3 loop spans 13 amino acids. The CDR3 region has the DNA TGTGCCAGCAGTTTAGACGGACTCTATGGCTACACCTTC. As protein: CASSLDGLYGYTF.

The rearrangement links TRBV7-2 to TRBJ2-1; 10 nucleotides line up with TRBD2. The CDR3 runs 15 residues. V gave up 5 bases and J gave up 5 bases; unmatched junction bases: 6. Germline lookup yields CDR1 SGHTA and CDR2 FQGNSA. CDR3 sequence (DNA): TGTGCCAGCAGCCGAGCGGGGGGGGTGAACAATGAGCAGTTCTTC. It codes for CASSRAGGVNNEQFF. Drawing the rest from reference TRBV7-2 and TRBJ2-1, the complete variable domain is GAGVSQSPSNKVTEKGKDVELRCDPISGHTALYWYRQSLGQGLEFLIYFQGNSAPDKSGLPSDRFSAERTGGSVSTLTIQRTQQEDSAVYLCASSRAGGVNNEQFFGPGTRLTVL.

This clonotype was picked up a small number of times. The chain recombines TRBV6-1 with TRBJ2-3; D is undetermined. Germline loops: CDR1 MNHNS, CDR2 SASEGT. V was trimmed by 2 bases and J by 0 bases, leaving 12 bases between them. The CDR3 is made up of 16 amino acids. The CDR3 protein is CASSELGRASTDTQYF. CDR3 sequence (DNA): TGTGCCAGCAGTGAATTGGGTAGAGCTAGCACAGATACGCAGTATTTT.

This clonotype was counted a few times. The chain employs TRBV5-1 and TRBJ2-7; TRBD2 matches 10 bases. The CDR3 covers 16 residues. V lost 3 bases to trimming and J lost 2 bases; unmatched junction nucleotides: 8. From germline, CDR1 is SGHRS and CDR2 YFSETQ. The CDR3 DNA reads as TGCGCCAGCAGCTCGGTTTTAGCGGGGGGAACCTACGAGCAGTACTTC. Translating it yields CASSSVLAGGTYEQYF.

This clonotype was observed many times. The V and J genes are TRBV20-1 and TRBJ1-1, with TRBD1 matching 12 bases. This CDR3 has 13 amino acids. Germline CDR1 reads DFQATT; CDR2 reads SNEGSKA (reference sequence). The junction had 5 bases not matched to a gene; V was cut back by 3 bases and J by 9 bases. The CDR3 region is CSASWDRGLQAFF. Here the CDR3 DNA reads TGCAGTGCTAGTTGGGACAGGGGGCTGCAAGCTTTCTTT.

This chain joins TRBV2 and TRBJ2-7; D is possibly TRBD2 (6 bases). The CDR3 has 13 amino acids. CDR1 and CDR2 (germline): SNHLY, FYNNEI. Trimming took 7 bases from V and 6 from J, leaving 16 bases between them. CDR3 in amino acids: CASKVWGDGEQYF. The CDR3 nucleotides read TGTGCCAGCAAAGTATGGGGGGACGGCGAGCAGTACTTC. The entire variable domain, with the rest obtained from reference TRBV2 and TRBJ2-7, is as follows: EPEVTQTPSHQVTQMGQEVILRCVPISNHLYFYWYRQILGQKVEFLVSFYNNEISEKSEIFDDQFSVERPDGSNFTLKIRSTKLEDSAMYFCASKVWGDGEQYFGPGTRLTVT.

The V and J genes are TRBV12-3 or TRBV12-4 and TRBJ2-3; perhaps TRBD2 as D (7 bases). The CDR3 has 15 residues. The V end was cut by 3 bases, the J end by 2 bases, with 12 bases between. The CDR3 DNA reads as TGTGCCAGCAGTTTCTACGGGGGGCCCACAGATACGCAGTATTTT. It codes for CASSFYGGPTDTQYF.

The table lists this clonotype with a few counts. The rearrangement joins TRBV5-4 to TRBJ1-6; 7 nucleotides agree with TRBD1. The V segment lost 5 bases and the J segment 3 bases; nucleotides outside the gene matches: 2. Germline CDR1 reads SGHNT; CDR2 reads YYREEE (reference sequence). The CDR3 length is 14 residues. The CDR3 here is CASRGDSYNSPLHF. The CDR3 DNA follows: TGTGCCAGCAGAGGGGACAGCTATAATTCACCCCTCCACTTT.

This clonotype was observed a handful of times. The chain is built from TRBV5-6 and TRBJ2-3; TRBD2 matches 9 bases. The CDR3 is made up of 16 amino acids. Germline loops: CDR1 SGHDT, CDR2 YYEEEE. The junction had 9 bases not matched to a gene; V was cut back by 4 bases and J by 3 bases. CDR3 amino acids: CASSLAFSGSTDTQYF. The CDR3 DNA reads TGTGCCAGCAGCCTAGCCTTTAGCGGGAGTACAGATACGCAGTATTTT.

The chain employs TRBV5-1 and TRBJ2-5; D ambiguous. The CDR3 extends over 14 amino acids. Per the germline V gene, CDR1 is SGHRS and CDR2 is YFSETQ. V lost 2 bases and J 1 base, leaving 9 bases between the germline ends. CDR3 region: CASSFGRSQETQYF. CDR3 sequence (DNA): TGCGCCAGCAGCTTTGGCAGAAGCCAAGAGACCCAGTACTTC. Full variable domain (outside the CDR3, taken from reference TRBV5-1 and TRBJ2-5): KAGVTQTPRYLIKTRGQQVTLSCSPISGHRSVSWYQQTPGQGLQFLFEYFSETQRNKGNFPGRFSGRQFSNSRSEMNVSTLELGDSALYLCASSFGRSQETQYFGPGTRLLVL.

This chain uses TRBV28 with TRBJ2-5; D tentatively reads TRBD1 or TRBD2 (6 bases each). Trimming left V 10 bases short and J 4 bases short, with 16 bases between. In germline, CDR1 is MDHEN, CDR2 SYDVKM. CDR3 length: 13 amino acids. The CDR3 loop is CATSDGGRETQYF. The CDR3 nucleotides read TGTGCCACCTCAGACGGGGGCAGAGAGACCCAGTACTTC. Supplemented by reference TRBV28 and TRBJ2-5, the full variable domain reads DVKVTQSSRYLVKRTGEKVFLECVQDMDHENMFWYRQDPGLGLRLIYFSYDVKMKEKGDIPEGYSVSREKKERFSLILESASTNQTSMYLCATSDGGRETQYFGPGTRLLVL.

This chain connects TRBV14 to TRBJ1-1; D gene ambiguous. The CDR3 has 13 residues. The V and J ends lost 3 bases and 3 bases respectively, with 8 bases between them. Germline lookup yields CDR1 SGHDN and CDR2 FVKESK. The CDR3 nucleotides are TGTGCCAGCAGCCAGGGCATCTACACTGAAGCTTTCTTT. It is translated as CASSQGIYTEAFF. The entire variable domain, with the rest obtained from reference TRBV14 and TRBJ1-1, is as follows: EAGVTQFPSHSVIEKGQTVTLRCDPISGHDNLYWYRRVMGKEIKFLLHFVKESKQDESGMPNNRFLAERTGGTYSTLKVQPAELEDSGVYFCASSQGIYTEAFFGQGTRLTVV.

The chain couples TRBV12-3 or TRBV12-4 to TRBJ1-5; D may be TRBD1 (5 bases). The CDR3 sequence is 13 residues long. Trimming removed 3 bases from V and 5 bases from J, with 8 bases in between. CDR3 loop: CASSFGGYQPQHF. In nucleotides, the CDR3 is TGTGCCAGCAGTTTCGGGGGATATCAGCCCCAGCATTTT.

The gene calls are TRBV13 and TRBJ1-2; possibly TRBD1 for D (6 bases). CDR3 length equals 17 residues. V was trimmed by 0 bases and J by 0 bases, leaving 14 bases between them. Per germline, CDR1 PRHDT and CDR2 FYEKMQ (reference sequence). CDR3 loop: CASSLGGGGLANYGYTF. CDR3 DNA: TGTGCCAGCAGCTTAGGAGGGGGAGGCCTCGCTAACTATGGCTACACCTTC.

The CDR3, as DNA: TGTGCCAGCAGTGGGCCCCCGCCAGAGCAGTTCTTC. This encodes CASSGPPPEQFF. The rearrangement uses TRBV2 and TRBJ2-1; D not certain. Trimming removed 4 bases at V and 10 bases at J, with 11 bases between. The CDR3 length is 12 residues. Germline-derived CDR1 and CDR2 are SNHLY and FYNNEI.

This clonotype was seen many times. The rearrangement links TRBV29-1 to TRBJ1-5, with D possibly TRBD1 on 6 matching bases. Deletions cut 6 bases from V and 0 bases from J, with 9 bases between. The CDR3 sequence is 13 residues long. The germline gives CDR1 SQVTM, CDR2 ANQGSEA. The CDR3 region has the DNA TGCAGCGTACAGGGTTCTAGCAATCAGCCCCAGCATTTT. Its protein product is CSVQGSSNQPQHF.

This clonotype was counted between two and nine times. The chain carries TRBV7-9 and TRBJ2-1, with TRBD2 matching 10 bases. Trimming took 0 bases from V and 9 from J; bases not matched to a gene: 8. Germline V CDR1 and CDR2: SEHNR, FQNEAQ (reference sequence). The CDR3 sequence is 16 residues long. In DNA form, the CDR3 reads TGTGCCAGCAGCTTAGCTGGGACTAGCGACATCAGTGAGCAGTTCTTC. It specifies CASSLAGTSDISEQFF.